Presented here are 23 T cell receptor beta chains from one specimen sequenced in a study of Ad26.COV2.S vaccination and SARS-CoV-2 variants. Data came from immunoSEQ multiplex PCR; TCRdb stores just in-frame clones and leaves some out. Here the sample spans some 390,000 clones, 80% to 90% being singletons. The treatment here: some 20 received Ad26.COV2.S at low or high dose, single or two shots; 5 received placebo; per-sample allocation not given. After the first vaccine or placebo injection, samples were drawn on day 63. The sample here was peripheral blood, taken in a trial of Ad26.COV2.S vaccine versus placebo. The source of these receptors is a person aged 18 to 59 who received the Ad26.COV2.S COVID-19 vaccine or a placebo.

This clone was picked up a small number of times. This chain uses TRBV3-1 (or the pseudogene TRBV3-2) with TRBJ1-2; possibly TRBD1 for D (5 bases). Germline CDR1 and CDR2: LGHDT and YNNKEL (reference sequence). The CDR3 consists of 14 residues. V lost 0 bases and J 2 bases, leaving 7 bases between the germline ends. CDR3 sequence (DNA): TGTGCCAGCAGCCAAGATGGGGGGAACTATGGCTACACCTTC. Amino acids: CASSQDGGNYGYTF.

The CDR3 region is CASSLAGFGNQPQHF. DNA for the CDR3: TGCGCCAGCAGCTTGGCAGGATTTGGAAATCAGCCCCAGCATTTT. V usage is TRBV5-1 and J usage is TRBJ1-5, with no clear D. The CDR3 covers 15 residues. Germline assignment: CDR1 SGHRS and CDR2 YFSETQ. Trimming took 0 bases from V and 4 from J, leaving 11 bases between them.

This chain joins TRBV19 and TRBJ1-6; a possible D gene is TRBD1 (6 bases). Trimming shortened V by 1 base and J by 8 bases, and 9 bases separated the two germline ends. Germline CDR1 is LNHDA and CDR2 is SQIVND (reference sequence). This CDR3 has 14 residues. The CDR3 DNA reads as TGTGCCAGTAGTATAGGCAGGGGAGATTCACCCCTCCACTTT. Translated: CASSIGRGDSPLHF.

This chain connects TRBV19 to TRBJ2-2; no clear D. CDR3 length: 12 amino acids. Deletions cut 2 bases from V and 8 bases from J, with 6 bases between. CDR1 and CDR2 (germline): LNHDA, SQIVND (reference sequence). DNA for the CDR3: TGTGCCAGTAGTATATTGTCGGGGGAGCTGTTTTTT. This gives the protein CASSILSGELFF.

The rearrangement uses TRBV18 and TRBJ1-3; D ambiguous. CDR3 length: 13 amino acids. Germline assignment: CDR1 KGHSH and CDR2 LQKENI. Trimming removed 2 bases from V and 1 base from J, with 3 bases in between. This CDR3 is CASSPGSGNTIYF. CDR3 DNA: TGTGCCAGCTCACCAGGGTCTGGAAACACCATATATTTT.

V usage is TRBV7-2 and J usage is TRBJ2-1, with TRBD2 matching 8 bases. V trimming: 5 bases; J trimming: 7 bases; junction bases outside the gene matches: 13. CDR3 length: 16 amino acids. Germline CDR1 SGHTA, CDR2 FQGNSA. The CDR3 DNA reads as TGTGCCAGCAGCCTCCCGGGGGGGGCCCGTTTGAATGAGCAGTTCTTC. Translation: CASSLPGGARLNEQFF.

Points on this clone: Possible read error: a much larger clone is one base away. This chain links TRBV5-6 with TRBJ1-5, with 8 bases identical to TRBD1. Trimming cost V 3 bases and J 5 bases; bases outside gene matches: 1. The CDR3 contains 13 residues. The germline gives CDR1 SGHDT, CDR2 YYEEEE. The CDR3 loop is CASSSQGDQPQHF. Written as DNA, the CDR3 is TGTGCCAGCAGCTCACAGGGGGATCAGCCCCAGCATTTT.

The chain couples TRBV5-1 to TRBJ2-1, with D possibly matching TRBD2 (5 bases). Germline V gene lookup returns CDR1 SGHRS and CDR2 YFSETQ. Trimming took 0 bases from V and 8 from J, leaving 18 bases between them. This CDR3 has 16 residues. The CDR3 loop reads CASSLASGGGWDEQFF. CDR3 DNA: TGCGCCAGCAGCTTGGCCTCGGGTGGAGGTTGGGATGAGCAGTTCTTC.

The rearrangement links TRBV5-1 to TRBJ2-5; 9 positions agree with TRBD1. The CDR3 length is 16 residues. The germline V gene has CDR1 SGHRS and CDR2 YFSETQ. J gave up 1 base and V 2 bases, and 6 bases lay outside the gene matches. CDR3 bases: TGCGCCAGCAGCTTTGGGACAGGGTATGCCCAAGAGACCCAGTACTTC. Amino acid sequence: CASSFGTGYAQETQYF.

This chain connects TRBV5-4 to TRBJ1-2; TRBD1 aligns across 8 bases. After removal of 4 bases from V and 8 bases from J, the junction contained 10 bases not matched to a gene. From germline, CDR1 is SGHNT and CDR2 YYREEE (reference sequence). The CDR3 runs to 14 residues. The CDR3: CASSIAQGARGYTF. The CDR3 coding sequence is TGTGCCAGCAGCATTGCCCAGGGGGCGAGGGGCTACACCTTC.

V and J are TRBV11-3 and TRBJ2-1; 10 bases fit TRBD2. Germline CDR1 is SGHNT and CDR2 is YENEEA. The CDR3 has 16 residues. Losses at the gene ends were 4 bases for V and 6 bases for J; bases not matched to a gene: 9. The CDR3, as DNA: TGTGCCAGCAGCTATACCACCCCTAGCGGGGGCAATGAGCAGTTCTTC. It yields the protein CASSYTTPSGGNEQFF.

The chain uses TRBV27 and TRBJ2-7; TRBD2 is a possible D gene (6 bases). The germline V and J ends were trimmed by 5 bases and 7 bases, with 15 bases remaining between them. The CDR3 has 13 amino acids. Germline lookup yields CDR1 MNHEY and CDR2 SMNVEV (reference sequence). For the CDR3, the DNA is TGTGCCAGCAGTCCCCGGGGAGGAAGGGAGCAGTACTTC. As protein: CASSPRGGREQYF.

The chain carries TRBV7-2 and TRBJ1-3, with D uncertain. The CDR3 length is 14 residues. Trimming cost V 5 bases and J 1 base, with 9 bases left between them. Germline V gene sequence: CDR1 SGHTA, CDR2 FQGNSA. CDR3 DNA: TGTGCCAGCAGCCCTGGGAATTCTGGAAACACCATATATTTT. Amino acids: CASSPGNSGNTIYF.

The CDR3 loop reads CAWSVEVGRNSPLHF. The CDR3 DNA reads TGTGCCTGGAGTGTCGAGGTGGGTAGGAATTCACCCCTCCACTTT. The chain is built from TRBV30 and TRBJ1-6; D unresolved. CDR3 size: 15 residues. V was pared by 0 bases and J by 7 bases, with 13 bases between. Germline CDR1 is GTSNPN and CDR2 is SVGIG (reference sequence). Together with reference TRBV30 and TRBJ1-6, the CDR3 gives the full variable domain: SQTIHQWPATLVQPVGSPLSLECTVEGTSNPNLYWYRQAAGRGLQLLFYSVGIGQISSEVPQNLSASRPQDRQFILSSKKLLLSDSGFYLCAWSVEVGRNSPLHFGNGTRLTVT.

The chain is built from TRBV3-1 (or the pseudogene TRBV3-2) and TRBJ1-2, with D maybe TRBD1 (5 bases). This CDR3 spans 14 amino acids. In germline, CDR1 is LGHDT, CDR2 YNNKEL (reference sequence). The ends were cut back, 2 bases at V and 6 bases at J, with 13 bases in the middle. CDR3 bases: TGTGCCAGCAGCCAACCTGGGACGGGCGATGGCTACACCTTC. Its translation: CASSQPGTGDGYTF.

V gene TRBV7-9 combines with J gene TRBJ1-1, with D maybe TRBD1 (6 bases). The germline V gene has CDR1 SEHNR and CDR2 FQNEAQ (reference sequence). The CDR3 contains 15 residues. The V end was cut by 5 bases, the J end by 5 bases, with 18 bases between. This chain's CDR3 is CASSPGQVKRTEAFF. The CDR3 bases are TGTGCCAGCAGCCCGGGACAAGTGAAGAGAACTGAAGCTTTCTTT.

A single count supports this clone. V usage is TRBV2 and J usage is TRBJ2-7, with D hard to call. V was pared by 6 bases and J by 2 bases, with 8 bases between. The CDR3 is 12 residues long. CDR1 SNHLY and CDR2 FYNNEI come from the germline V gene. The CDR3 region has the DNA TGTGCCAGCAGAACTACCACCTACGAGCAGTACTTC. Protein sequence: CASRTTTYEQYF.

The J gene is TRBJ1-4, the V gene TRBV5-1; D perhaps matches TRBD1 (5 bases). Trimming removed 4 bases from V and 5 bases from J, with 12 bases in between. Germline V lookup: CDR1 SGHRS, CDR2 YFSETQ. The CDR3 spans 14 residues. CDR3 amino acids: CASSPGDGNEKLFF. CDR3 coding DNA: TGCGCCAGCAGCCCCGGGGACGGAAATGAAAAACTGTTTTTT. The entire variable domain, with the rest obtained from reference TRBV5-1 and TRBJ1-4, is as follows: KAGVTQTPRYLIKTRGQQVTLSCSPISGHRSVSWYQQTPGQGLQFLFEYFSETQRNKGNFPGRFSGRQFSNSRSEMNVSTLELGDSALYLCASSPGDGNEKLFFGSGTQLSVL.

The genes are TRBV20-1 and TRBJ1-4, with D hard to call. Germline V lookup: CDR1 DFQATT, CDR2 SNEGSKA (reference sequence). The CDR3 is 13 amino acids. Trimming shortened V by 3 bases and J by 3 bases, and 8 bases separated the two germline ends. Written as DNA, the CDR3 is TGCAGTGCTAGTCGGACGGCTAATGAAAAACTGTTTTTT. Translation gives CSASRTANEKLFF.

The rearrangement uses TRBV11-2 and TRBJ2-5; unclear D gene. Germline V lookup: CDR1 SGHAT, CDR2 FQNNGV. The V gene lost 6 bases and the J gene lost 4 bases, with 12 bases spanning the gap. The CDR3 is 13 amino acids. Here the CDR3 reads CASRGTGGETQYF. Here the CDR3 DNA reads TGTGCCAGCAGGGGCACGGGCGGAGAGACCCAGTACTTC.

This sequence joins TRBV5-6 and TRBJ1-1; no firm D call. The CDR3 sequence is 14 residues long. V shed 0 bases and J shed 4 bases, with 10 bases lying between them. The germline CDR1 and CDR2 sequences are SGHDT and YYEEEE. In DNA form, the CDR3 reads TGTGCCAGCAGCTTGGAGTTGGGCAGCACTGAAGCTTTCTTT. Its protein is CASSLELGSTEAFF.

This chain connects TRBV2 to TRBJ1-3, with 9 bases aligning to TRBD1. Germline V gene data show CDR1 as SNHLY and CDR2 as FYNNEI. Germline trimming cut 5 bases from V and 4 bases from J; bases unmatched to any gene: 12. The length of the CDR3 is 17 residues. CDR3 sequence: CASSRLPGQGTGNTIYF. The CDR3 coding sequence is TGTGCCAGCAGTCGACTTCCGGGACAGGGAACAGGAAACACCATATATTTT.

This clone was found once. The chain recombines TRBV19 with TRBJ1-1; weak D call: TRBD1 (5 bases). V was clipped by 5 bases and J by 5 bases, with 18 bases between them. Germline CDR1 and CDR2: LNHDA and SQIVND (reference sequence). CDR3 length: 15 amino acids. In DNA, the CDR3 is TGTGCCAGTAGTTCCTGGGGGACGGGAGAGACTGAAGCTTTCTTT. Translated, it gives CASSSWGTGETEAFF.